A selection of T cell receptor beta chains follows, all from one sample in a study of breast tumors, draining lymph nodes, adjacent tissues. TCRdb analysed the multiplex PCR reads with MiXCR anew, one entry per CDR3 protein. This table has more than 200,000 distinct CDR3 sequences, about 30% appearing once. What was sequenced was axillary lymph node tissue. These receptors were taken from a female donor with breast cancer. Some clones in this sample may be carry-over from other donors' samples. The conserved cysteine and the conserved F or W are not part of the CDR3 here.

j_call: TRBJ2-5; cdr3_length: 12; v_call: TRBV7-2; cdr3_aa: ASSSPPGRETQY
j_call: TRBJ1-1; cdr3_length: 14; v_call: TRBV2; cdr3_aa: ASRRGQPSMNTEAF
j_call: TRBJ2-3; cdr3_length: 12; v_call: TRBV4-3; cdr3_aa: ASSYKRGGDTQY
j_call: TRBJ2-5; cdr3_length: 14; v_call: TRBV20-1; cdr3_aa: SAREKKRWEQETQY
j_call: TRBJ2-5; cdr3_length: 10; v_call: TRBV2; cdr3_aa: ASSEGRSWRY
j_call: TRBJ2-7; cdr3_length: 16; v_call: TRBV6-5; cdr3_aa: ASSYSLPGQGATYEQY
j_call: TRBJ1-2; cdr3_length: 14; v_call: TRBV6-1; cdr3_aa: ASSESVRRAVYGYT
j_call: TRBJ2-7; cdr3_length: 11; v_call: TRBV28; cdr3_aa: ASSRIQGREQY
j_call: TRBJ1-3; cdr3_length: 12; v_call: TRBV10-3; cdr3_aa: AIWTGTSGNTIY
j_call: TRBJ2-3; cdr3_length: 13; v_call: TRBV20-1; cdr3_aa: SANAEGPRPDTRY
j_call: TRBJ1-1; cdr3_length: 12; v_call: TRBV10-3; cdr3_aa: ASRTDRGVTEAF
j_call: TRBJ1-2; cdr3_length: 15; v_call: TRBV30; cdr3_aa: AWRAGSGIFGSGGYT
j_call: TRBJ2-4; cdr3_length: 12; v_call: TRBV19; cdr3_aa: ASRTIRAENIQY
j_call: TRBJ2-4; cdr3_length: 11; v_call: TRBV20-1; cdr3_aa: SVKDWGRNIQY
j_call: TRBJ1-1; cdr3_length: 9; v_call: TRBV30; cdr3_aa: AWSIGGEAF
j_call: TRBJ2-5; cdr3_length: 12; v_call: TRBV7-2; cdr3_aa: ASSAAAGGETQY
j_call: TRBJ2-1; cdr3_length: 13; v_call: TRBV20-1; cdr3_aa: SARDSGSSHNEQF
j_call: TRBJ2-3; cdr3_length: 9; v_call: TRBV29-1; cdr3_aa: NVTTGDTQY
j_call: TRBJ1-2; cdr3_length: 13; v_call: TRBV15; cdr3_aa: ATSSYSGQVYGYT
j_call: TRBJ1-6; cdr3_length: 12; v_call: TRBV5-1; cdr3_aa: ASGPRADNSPLH
j_call: TRBJ2-1; cdr3_length: 13; v_call: TRBV5-1; cdr3_aa: ASSLGGGSYNEQF
j_call: TRBJ2-3; cdr3_length: 8; v_call: TRBV25-1; cdr3_aa: ASPGNTQY
j_call: TRBJ2-2; cdr3_length: 14; v_call: TRBV6-6; cdr3_aa: ASSLGTGVATGELF
j_call: TRBJ2-3; cdr3_length: 16; v_call: TRBV5-1; cdr3_aa: ASSFRGRWLAAADTQY
j_call: TRBJ2-2; cdr3_length: 14; v_call: TRBV6-2/TRBV6-3; cdr3_aa: ASRAGAGGGTGELF
j_call: TRBJ2-7; cdr3_length: 12; v_call: TRBV12-3/TRBV12-4; cdr3_aa: ASRIAGGPGEQY
j_call: TRBJ2-7; cdr3_length: 11; v_call: TRBV3-1; cdr3_aa: ASSDAGVGEQY
j_call: TRBJ1-2; cdr3_length: 12; v_call: TRBV28; cdr3_aa: ASRSGQGNYGYT
j_call: TRBJ1-2; cdr3_length: 11; v_call: TRBV5-8; cdr3_aa: ASRVGGLYGYT
j_call: TRBJ1-5; cdr3_length: 14; v_call: TRBV7-3; cdr3_aa: ASSLTGRGLRQPQH
j_call: TRBJ1-4; cdr3_length: 12; v_call: TRBV9; cdr3_aa: ASSDRDGDEKPF
j_call: TRBJ1-2; cdr3_length: 10; v_call: TRBV6-1; cdr3_aa: ASRPSNYGYT
j_call: TRBJ2-2; cdr3_length: 13; v_call: TRBV2; cdr3_aa: ASSEVRMNTGELF
j_call: TRBJ2-2; cdr3_length: 14; v_call: TRBV7-8; cdr3_aa: ASSFGPSGRAGELF
j_call: TRBJ2-5; cdr3_length: 10; v_call: TRBV6-6; cdr3_aa: AISGGEETQY
j_call: TRBJ1-6; cdr3_length: 12; v_call: TRBV9; cdr3_aa: ASSVTDDFSPLH
j_call: TRBJ2-2; cdr3_length: 15; v_call: TRBV6-5; cdr3_aa: ASSYKGPLGNTGELF
j_call: TRBJ2-7; cdr3_length: 13; v_call: TRBV20-1; cdr3_aa: SAMASGGRSYEQY
j_call: TRBJ2-2; cdr3_length: 14; v_call: TRBV5-1; cdr3_aa: ASSLEAGRGTGELF
j_call: TRBJ2-1; cdr3_length: 13; v_call: TRBV2; cdr3_aa: ASTGRERSYNEQF
j_call: TRBJ1-3; cdr3_length: 12; v_call: TRBV19; cdr3_aa: ASNPGGSGNTIY
j_call: TRBJ1-1; cdr3_length: 13; v_call: TRBV15; cdr3_aa: ATSRARNRGQEAF
j_call: TRBJ1-2; cdr3_length: 11; v_call: TRBV19; cdr3_aa: ASSHGTNYGYT
j_call: TRBJ2-7; cdr3_length: 13; v_call: TRBV29-1; cdr3_aa: SVKAGTGGLGEQY
j_call: TRBJ1-5; cdr3_length: 11; v_call: TRBV19; cdr3_aa: ASRTGGLKPQH
j_call: TRBJ2-1; cdr3_length: 8; v_call: TRBV29-1; cdr3_aa: SVDGQGQF
j_call: TRBJ2-1; cdr3_length: 13; v_call: TRBV6-2/TRBV6-3; cdr3_aa: ASSPLLAGVNEQF
j_call: TRBJ1-6; cdr3_length: 12; v_call: TRBV20-1; cdr3_aa: SARDVQGNSPLH
j_call: TRBJ1-2; cdr3_length: 10; v_call: TRBV20-1; cdr3_aa: SARGGRGGST
j_call: TRBJ2-3; cdr3_length: 16; v_call: TRBV30; cdr3_aa: AWSTGTSVGLSTDTQY
j_call: TRBJ2-6; cdr3_length: 17; v_call: TRBV11-3; cdr3_aa: ASSARRGGRHSGANVLT
j_call: TRBJ1-2; cdr3_length: 12; v_call: TRBV5-1; cdr3_aa: ASSLGDPRTGYT
j_call: TRBJ1-3; cdr3_length: 15; v_call: TRBV18; cdr3_aa: ASSPVAVPGSGNTIY
j_call: TRBJ2-7; cdr3_length: 13; v_call: TRBV2; cdr3_aa: ASSEQGRVGREQY
j_call: TRBJ1-2; cdr3_length: 10; v_call: TRBV3-1; cdr3_aa: ASSQDLGRRA
j_call: TRBJ2-7; cdr3_length: 12; v_call: TRBV15; cdr3_aa: ATSRVMGLYEQY